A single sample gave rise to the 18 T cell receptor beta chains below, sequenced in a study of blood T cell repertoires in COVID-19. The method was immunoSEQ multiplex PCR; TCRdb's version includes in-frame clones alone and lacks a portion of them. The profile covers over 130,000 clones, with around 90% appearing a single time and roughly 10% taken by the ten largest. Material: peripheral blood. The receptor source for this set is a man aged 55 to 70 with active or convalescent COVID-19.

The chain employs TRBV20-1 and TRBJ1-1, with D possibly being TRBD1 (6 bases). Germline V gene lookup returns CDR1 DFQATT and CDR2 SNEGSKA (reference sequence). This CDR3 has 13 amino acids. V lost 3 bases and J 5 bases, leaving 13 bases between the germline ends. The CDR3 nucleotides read TGCAGTGCTAGTTTGGGGGCAAGGACTGAAGCTTTCTTT. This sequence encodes CSASLGARTEAFF.

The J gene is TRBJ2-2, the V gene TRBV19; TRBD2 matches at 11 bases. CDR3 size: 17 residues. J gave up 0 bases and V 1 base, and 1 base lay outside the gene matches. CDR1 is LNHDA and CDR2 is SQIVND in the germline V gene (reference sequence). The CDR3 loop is CASSIVAGGPNTGELFF. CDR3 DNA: TGTGCCAGTAGTATAGTAGCGGGAGGGCCGAACACCGGGGAGCTGTTTTTT.

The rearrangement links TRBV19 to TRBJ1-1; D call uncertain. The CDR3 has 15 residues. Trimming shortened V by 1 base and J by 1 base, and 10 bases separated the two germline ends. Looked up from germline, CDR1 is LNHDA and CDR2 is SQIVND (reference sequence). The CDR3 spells CASSIAGSQNTEAFF. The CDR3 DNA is TGTGCCAGTAGTATAGCAGGCAGCCAGAACACTGAAGCTTTCTTT.

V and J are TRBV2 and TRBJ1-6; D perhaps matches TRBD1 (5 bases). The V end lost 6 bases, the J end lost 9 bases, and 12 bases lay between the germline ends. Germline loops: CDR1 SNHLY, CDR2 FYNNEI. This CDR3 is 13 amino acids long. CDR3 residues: CASRGGTGSPLHF. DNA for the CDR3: TGTGCCAGCAGGGGAGGGACGGGTTCACCCCTCCACTTT.

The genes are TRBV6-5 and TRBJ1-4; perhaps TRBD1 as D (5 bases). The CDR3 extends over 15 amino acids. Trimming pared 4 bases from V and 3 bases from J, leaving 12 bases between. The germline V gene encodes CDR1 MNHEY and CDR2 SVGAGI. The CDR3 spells CASSLRGKANEKLFF. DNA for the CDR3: TGTGCCAGCAGTTTAAGGGGAAAAGCTAATGAAAAACTGTTTTTT.

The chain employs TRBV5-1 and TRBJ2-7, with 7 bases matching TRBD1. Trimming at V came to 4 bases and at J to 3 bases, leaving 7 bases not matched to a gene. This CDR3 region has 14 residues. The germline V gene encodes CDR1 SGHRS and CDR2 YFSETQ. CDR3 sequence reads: CASSTGTANYEQYF. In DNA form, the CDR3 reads TGCGCCAGCAGCACCGGGACAGCGAACTACGAGCAGTACTTC.

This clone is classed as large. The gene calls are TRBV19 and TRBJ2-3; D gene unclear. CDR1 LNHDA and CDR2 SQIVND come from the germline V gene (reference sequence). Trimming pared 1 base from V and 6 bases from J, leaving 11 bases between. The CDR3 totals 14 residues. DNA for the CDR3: TGTGCCAGTAGTATAGTTACAGCTTGGGATACGCAGTATTTT. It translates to CASSIVTAWDTQYF. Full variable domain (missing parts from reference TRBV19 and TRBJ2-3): DGGITQSPKYLFRKEGQNVTLSCEQNLNHDAMYWYRQDPGQGLRLIYYSQIVNDFQKGDIAEGYSVSREKKESFPLTVTSAQKNPTAFYLCASSIVTAWDTQYFGPGTRLTVL.

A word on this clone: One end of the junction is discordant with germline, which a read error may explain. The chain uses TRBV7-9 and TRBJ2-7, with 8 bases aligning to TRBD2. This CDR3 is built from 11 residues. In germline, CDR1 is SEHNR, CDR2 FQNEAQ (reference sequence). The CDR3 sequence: CASSSSGTRSF. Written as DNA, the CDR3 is TGTGCCAGCAGCTCCTCAGGGACTAGGAGTTTC.

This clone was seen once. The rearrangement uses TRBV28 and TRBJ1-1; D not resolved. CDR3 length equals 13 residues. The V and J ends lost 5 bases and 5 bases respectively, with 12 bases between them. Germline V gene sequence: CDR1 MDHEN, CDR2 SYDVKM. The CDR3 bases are TGTGCCAGCAGTCCAAGAGTTGTAACTGAAGCTTTCTTT. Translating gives CASSPRVVTEAFF.

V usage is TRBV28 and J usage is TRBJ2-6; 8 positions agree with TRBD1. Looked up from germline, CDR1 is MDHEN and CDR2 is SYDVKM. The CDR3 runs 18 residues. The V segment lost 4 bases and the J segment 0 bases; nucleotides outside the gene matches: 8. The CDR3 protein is CASSSGTGLYSGANVLTF. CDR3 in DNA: TGTGCCAGCAGTTCAGGGACAGGCCTCTACTCTGGGGCCAACGTCCTGACTTTC.

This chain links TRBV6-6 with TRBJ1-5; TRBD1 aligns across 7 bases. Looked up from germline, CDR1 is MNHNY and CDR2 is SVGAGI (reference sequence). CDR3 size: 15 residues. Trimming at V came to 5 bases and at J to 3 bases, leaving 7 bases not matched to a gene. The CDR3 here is CASSGRDSHNQPQHF. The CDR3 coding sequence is TGTGCCAGCAGTGGCCGGGACAGCCACAATCAGCCCCAGCATTTT.

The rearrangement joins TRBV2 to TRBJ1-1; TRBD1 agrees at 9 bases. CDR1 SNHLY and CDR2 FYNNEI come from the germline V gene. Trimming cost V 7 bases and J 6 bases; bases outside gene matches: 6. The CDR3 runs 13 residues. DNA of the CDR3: TGTGCCAGCATGGGACAGGGCAGGGCTGAAGCTTTCTTT. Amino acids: CASMGQGRAEAFF.

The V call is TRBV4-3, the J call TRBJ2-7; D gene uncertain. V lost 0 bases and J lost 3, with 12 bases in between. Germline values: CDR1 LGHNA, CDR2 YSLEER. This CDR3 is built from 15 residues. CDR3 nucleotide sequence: TGCGCCAGCAGCCAAGATCGTGGCAGTATCTACGAGCAGTACTTC. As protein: CASSQDRGSIYEQYF.

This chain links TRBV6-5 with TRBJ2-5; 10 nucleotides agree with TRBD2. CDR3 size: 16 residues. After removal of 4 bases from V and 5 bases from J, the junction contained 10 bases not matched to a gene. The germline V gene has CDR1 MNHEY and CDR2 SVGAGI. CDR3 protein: CASSLRASGSGETQYF. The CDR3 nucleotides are TGTGCCAGCAGTTTGCGGGCTAGCGGGAGTGGCGAGACCCAGTACTTC.

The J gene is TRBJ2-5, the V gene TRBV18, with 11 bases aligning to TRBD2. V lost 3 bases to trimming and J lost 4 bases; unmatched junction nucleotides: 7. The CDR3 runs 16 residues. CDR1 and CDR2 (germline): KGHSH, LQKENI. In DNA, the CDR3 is TGTGCCAGCTCACCGACTAGCGGGGCGGGATTAGAGACCCAGTACTTC. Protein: CASSPTSGAGLETQYF.

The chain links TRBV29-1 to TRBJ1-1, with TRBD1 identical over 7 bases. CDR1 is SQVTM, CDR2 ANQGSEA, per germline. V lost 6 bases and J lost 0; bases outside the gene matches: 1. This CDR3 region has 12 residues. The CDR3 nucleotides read TGCAGCGTACAGGGGATGAACACTGAAGCTTTCTTT. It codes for CSVQGMNTEAFF.

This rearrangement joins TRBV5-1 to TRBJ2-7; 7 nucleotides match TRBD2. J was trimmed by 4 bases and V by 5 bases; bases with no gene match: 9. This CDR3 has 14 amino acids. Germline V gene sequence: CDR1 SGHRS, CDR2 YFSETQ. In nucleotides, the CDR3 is TGCGCCAGCAGTAGGACTAGTGTGGAATACGAGCAGTACTTC. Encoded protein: CASSRTSVEYEQYF.

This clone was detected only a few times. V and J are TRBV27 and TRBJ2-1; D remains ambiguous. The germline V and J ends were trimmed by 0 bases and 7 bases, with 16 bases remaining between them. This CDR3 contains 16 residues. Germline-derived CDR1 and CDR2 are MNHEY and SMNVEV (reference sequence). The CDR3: CASSLSSRLELNEQFF. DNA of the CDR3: TGTGCCAGCAGTTTATCGTCGAGGTTAGAACTTAATGAGCAGTTCTTC.